This T cell receptor (beta chain) is drawn from a study of OX40 agonist ivuxolimab in advanced cancers. Study summary: The patients got ivuxolimab, which is an agonistic anti-OX40 (CD134) antibody. At about 81% male, the cohort had a mean age of roughly 60 years, ranging from about 20 to 79. General study findings and limits: CD8+ T cells showed, on average, more clonal expansion than CD4+ cells. Low levels of normalized T-cell clonal expansion also appeared in some nonresponders.

Profiled with immunoSEQ multiplex PCR; TCRdb holds only in-frame clones, not every one. Of around 100,000 clones listed, roughly nine tenths are singletons. A remark on this clone: Its antigen remains unknown.

CDR1 KGHSH and CDR2 LQKENI come from the germline V gene. The CDR3 contains 15 residues. Sequencing was performed on CD4+ or CD8+ T cells sorted from blood, taken in a trial of the OX40 agonist ivuxolimab. The sequence came from an adult with an advanced solid tumor such as melanoma, head and neck, liver or kidney cancer. The V gene is TRBV18, the J gene TRBJ2-5; the match to TRBD2 covers 7 bases. Matching the DNA end better, TRBJ2-7 makes the J call doubtful. The CDR3 bases are TGTGCCAGCTCAACCGACCTAGCGGCCTCCTACGAGCAGTACTTC. This encodes CASSTDLAASYEQYF.